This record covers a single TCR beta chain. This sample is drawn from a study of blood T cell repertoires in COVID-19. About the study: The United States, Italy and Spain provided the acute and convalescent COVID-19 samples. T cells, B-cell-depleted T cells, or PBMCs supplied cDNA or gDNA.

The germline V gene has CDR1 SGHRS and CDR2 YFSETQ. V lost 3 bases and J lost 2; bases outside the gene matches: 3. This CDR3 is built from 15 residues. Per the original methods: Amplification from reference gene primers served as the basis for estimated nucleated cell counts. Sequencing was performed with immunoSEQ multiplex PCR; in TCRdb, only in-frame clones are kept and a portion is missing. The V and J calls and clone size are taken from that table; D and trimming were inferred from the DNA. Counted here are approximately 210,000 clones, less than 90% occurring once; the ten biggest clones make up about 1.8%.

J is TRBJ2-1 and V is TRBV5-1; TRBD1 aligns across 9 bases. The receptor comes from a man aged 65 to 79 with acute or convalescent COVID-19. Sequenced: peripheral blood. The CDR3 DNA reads TGCGCCAGCAGCTCGACAGGGGGAACCTACAATGAGCAGTTCTTC. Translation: CASSSTGGTYNEQFF.